The 18 T cell receptor beta chains listed next were all sequenced from one sample in a study of T cell responses to AZD1222 COVID-19 vaccine. Generated by immunoSEQ multiplex PCR, the TCRdb table keeps only in-frame clones and is missing some. This table has more than 70,000 clones, approximately 90% appearing once. The specimen was peripheral blood, collected 28 days after the second AZD1222 dose. These receptors all come from an adult who received the AZD1222 COVID-19 vaccine.

This chain uses TRBV11-2 with TRBJ2-2, with D maybe TRBD1 (6 bases). Per the germline V gene, CDR1 is SGHAT and CDR2 is FQNNGV. This CDR3 comprises 16 residues. The ends were cut back, 1 base at V and 6 bases at J, with 15 bases in the middle. In nucleotides, the CDR3 is TGTGCCAGCAGCTTAGTCAGGGGCCAGGGGTCCGGGGAGCTGTTTTTT. Protein product: CASSLVRGQGSGELFF.

The chain combines TRBV19 with TRBJ2-2, with a weak D call TRBD2 (5 bases). V was trimmed by 6 bases and J by 3 bases, leaving 17 bases between them. The CDR3 extends over 16 amino acids. Germline assignment: CDR1 LNHDA and CDR2 SQIVND (reference sequence). The CDR3 region is CASRHTSGLDTGELFF. CDR3 coding DNA: TGTGCCAGTAGACATACGTCGGGGTTGGACACCGGGGAGCTGTTTTTT.

V and J are TRBV5-1 and TRBJ2-7; 8 nucleotides agree with TRBD2. Germline lookup yields CDR1 SGHRS and CDR2 YFSETQ. V shed 6 bases, J shed 6 bases, and the junction held 2 bases outside the gene matches. This CDR3 spans 11 amino acids. This CDR3 is CASTLAGEQYF. CDR3 coding DNA: TGCGCCAGCACCCTAGCGGGCGAGCAGTACTTC.

The chain carries TRBV9 and TRBJ2-1; TRBD2 is a possible D gene (5 bases). Germline V gene lookup returns CDR1 SGDLS and CDR2 YYNGEE. The CDR3 sequence is 13 residues long. Between the trimmed V and J ends, which lost 0 bases and 6 bases, there was a span of 7 bases. The CDR3 here is CASSVGTPNEQFF. The DNA for the CDR3 is TGTGCCAGCAGCGTAGGGACTCCCAATGAGCAGTTCTTC.

In DNA form, the CDR3 reads TGTGCCAGCAGCCAAGGATCTACCGAGCAGTACTTC. Protein sequence: CASSQGSTEQYF. The rearrangement uses TRBV3-1 (or the pseudogene TRBV3-2) and TRBJ2-7; D remains unclear. Germline V CDR1 and CDR2: LGHDT, YNNKEL (reference sequence). The V and J ends lost 1 base and 6 bases respectively, with 7 bases between them. This CDR3 is built from 12 residues.

The rearrangement joins TRBV7-2 to TRBJ2-1; 10 nucleotides line up with TRBD2. Germline CDR1 is SGHTA and CDR2 is FQGNSA. V was pared by 6 bases and J by 6 bases, with 8 bases of the junction left unmatched. CDR3 length equals 15 residues. In nucleotides, the CDR3 is TGTGCCAGCAGGAGCGGGAGGGCCGGAGGCAATGAGCAGTTCTTC. This translates into CASRSGRAGGNEQFF.

J is TRBJ2-3 and V is TRBV19, with D perhaps matching TRBD1 (6 bases). The length of the CDR3 is 14 residues. The germline gives CDR1 LNHDA, CDR2 SQIVND (reference sequence). V was pared by 9 bases and J by 0 bases, with 13 bases between. Here the CDR3 reads CASTDRSSTDTQYF. The DNA of the CDR3 is TGTGCCAGCACGGACAGATCTAGCACAGATACGCAGTATTTT.

V gene TRBV27 combines with J gene TRBJ2-1; D is uncertain. The V gene's germline CDR1 is MNHEY and CDR2 SMNVEV (reference sequence). V was trimmed by 2 bases and J by 7 bases, leaving 9 bases between them. This CDR3 is built from 13 residues. CDR3 nucleotide sequence: TGTGCCAGCAGTTTAAAAATGGGGAATGAGCAGTTCTTC. Protein: CASSLKMGNEQFF.

The chain combines TRBV5-5 with TRBJ1-4; D gene ambiguous. The V gene lost 0 bases and the J gene lost 8 bases, with 5 bases spanning the gap. This CDR3 region has 12 residues. Germline V gene lookup returns CDR1 SGHKS and CDR2 YYEKEE (reference sequence). The CDR3 spells CASSLVQEKLFF. For the CDR3, the DNA is TGTGCCAGCAGCTTGGTACAGGAAAAACTGTTTTTT.

The rearrangement links TRBV7-9 to TRBJ2-5; maybe TRBD2 (5 bases). Trimming took off 6 bases at V and 5 bases at J, with 16 bases between the two ends. Germline lookup yields CDR1 SEHNR and CDR2 FQNEAQ (reference sequence). The CDR3 is 14 amino acids. CDR3 protein: CASSRPGRGETQYF. CDR3 coding DNA: TGTGCCAGCAGTCGACCGGGCCGAGGGGAGACCCAGTACTTC.

This chain uses TRBV7-6 with TRBJ2-6; D gene ambiguous. CDR3 length equals 16 residues. Trimming took 2 bases from V and 1 from J, leaving 9 bases between them. CDR1 and CDR2 from the germline V gene are SGHVS and FNYEAQ. The CDR3 nucleotides read TGTGCCAGCAGCTTACTCCGGTCATCTGGGGCCAACGTCCTGACTTTC. It yields the protein CASSLLRSSGANVLTF.

The V call is TRBV20-1, the J call TRBJ1-1, with D unresolved. The V gene's germline CDR1 is DFQATT and CDR2 SNEGSKA (reference sequence). Trimming left V 4 bases short and J 2 bases short, with 5 bases between. The CDR3 runs to 11 residues. CDR3 sequence reads: CSAIRNTEAFF. CDR3 nucleotides: TGCAGTGCTATAAGAAACACTGAAGCTTTCTTT.

The genes are TRBV15 and TRBJ2-1; 11 nucleotides line up with TRBD2. J was trimmed by 8 bases and V by 1 base; bases with no gene match: 7. CDR1 and CDR2 from the germline V gene are LNHNV and YYDKDF (reference sequence). CDR3 size: 16 residues. In DNA form, the CDR3 reads TGTGCCACCAGCAGAGGATTGACTAGCGGGAACGATGAGCAGTTCTTC. As protein: CATSRGLTSGNDEQFF.

This clone has just one count. This rearrangement joins TRBV2 to TRBJ1-5, with unresolved D. The CDR3 totals 13 residues. Trimming pared 6 bases from V and 8 bases from J, leaving 14 bases between. The V gene's germline CDR1 is SNHLY and CDR2 FYNNEI. CDR3 nucleotide sequence: TGTGCCAGCAGACCAAGGTTGGATGAGCCCCAGCATTTT. Amino acid sequence: CASRPRLDEPQHF.

The J gene is TRBJ1-2, the V gene TRBV10-3, with D possibly being TRBD1 (5 bases). Germline CDR1 is ENHRY and CDR2 is SYGVKD. V lost 8 bases and J lost 8, with 24 bases in between. CDR3 length equals 15 residues. CDR3 nucleotides: TGTGCCATCGGCGGGGGAGTGACAGTGGAAGGAGGCTACACCTTC. This encodes CAIGGGVTVEGGYTF.

The chain employs TRBV25-1 and TRBJ2-5, with D unresolved. The germline V and J ends were trimmed by 5 bases and 1 base, with 2 bases remaining between them. This CDR3 comprises 11 residues. Germline V CDR1 and CDR2: MGHDK, SYGVNS. The CDR3 DNA follows: TGTGCCAGCAGTTTCCAAGAGACCCAGTACTTC. It is translated as CASSFQETQYF.

V and J are TRBV6-6 and TRBJ1-1; D call uncertain. Looked up from germline, CDR1 is MNHNY and CDR2 is SVGAGI (reference sequence). The CDR3 sequence is 13 residues long. Trimming took off 7 bases at V and 1 base at J, with 10 bases between the two ends. CDR3 loop: CASTWGGNTEAFF. DNA for the CDR3: TGTGCCAGCACGTGGGGTGGGAACACTGAAGCTTTCTTT.

This rearrangement joins TRBV11-2 to TRBJ2-7; possible D gene TRBD2, 6 bases. Germline V gives CDR1 SGHAT, CDR2 FQNNGV. The CDR3 totals 14 residues. Trimming took 1 base from V and 7 from J, leaving 14 bases between them. Here the CDR3 reads CASSLGPGAVEQYF. CDR3 nucleotides: TGTGCCAGCAGCTTAGGTCCGGGAGCGGTTGAGCAGTACTTC.